This is a list of T cell receptor beta chains from one sample in a study of blood T cell repertoires in COVID-19. TCRdb keeps only in-frame clones here, not all; method: immunoSEQ multiplex PCR. The sample carries about 140,000 clones, roughly 90% recorded once. The sequenced material came from peripheral blood. These receptors originate from a man aged 45-65 years with active or convalescent COVID-19. The CDR3 runs from the conserved cysteine through the conserved F or W. The size entry is marked missing in some rows and otherwise reads once, few, many or a size class.

J gene,V gene,clone size,CDR3 protein
TRBJ2-5,TRBV18,NA,CASSPRRWGQGAAGHQETQYF
TRBJ2-7,TRBV28,NA,CASSSSTSVSYEQYF
TRBJ2-1,TRBV5-1,NA,CASSLQTAYNEQFF
TRBJ2-1,TRBV11-2,NA,CASGGRAAYNEQFF
TRBJ2-4,TRBV7-2,few,CASSLDFRLAGQSSIQYF
TRBJ2-2,TRBV2,NA,CASSVSSGRLAGELFF
TRBJ1-2,TRBV25-1,NA,CASSAPDRIYGYTF
TRBJ1-1,TRBV12-3/TRBV12-4,NA,CASRTLRGTEAFF
TRBJ1-3,TRBV11-2,NA,CASSRNSGISGNTIYF
TRBJ1-1,TRBV5-1,NA,CASSAGQGDTEAFF
TRBJ2-1,TRBV6-5,NA,CASSPAGVGGNEQFF
TRBJ1-4,TRBV7-2,NA,CASSFKQRREKLFF
TRBJ1-6,TRBV6-5,NA,CASSYLQGNSPLHF
TRBJ1-2,TRBV3-1/TRBV3-2,NA,CASSQETARRARGYTF
TRBJ1-3,TRBV18,NA,CASSPQVATGRGNTIYF
TRBJ1-5,TRBV5-1,few,CASSSDSSGPQHF
TRBJ1-2,TRBV2,NA,CASRTGSTYGYTF
TRBJ2-2,TRBV3-1/TRBV3-2,NA,CASGQGRNTGELFF
TRBJ1-4,TRBV29-1,NA,CSVFGGGSHSLNEKLFF
TRBJ2-1,TRBV6-2/TRBV6-3,NA,CASSYEFASYNEQFF
TRBJ1-4,TRBV4-1,once,CASSHGDRASSNEKLFF
TRBJ2-3,TRBV19,NA,CAIGLAGTSTDTQYF
TRBJ2-7,TRBV6-5,once,CASSYRHGAYEQYF